A selection of T cell receptor beta chains follows, all from one sample in a study of shared clonotypes between healthy human individuals. Method: immunoSEQ multiplex PCR; TCRdb's copy keeps in-frame clones and lacks some. Of 950,000 to 1,100,000 clones in the sample, under 80% were seen once. The specimen sequenced was memory CD4+ T cells sorted from blood. All receptors come from a man aged 18-30 years in good health. Both conserved end residues are part of each CDR3. Fields, in order: clone size, V gene, CDR3 protein. Size is stated for part of the rows, as once, few or many counts, or as a class when the clone is expanded.

-	TRBV7-9	CASSLLQGGQETQYF
-	TRBV7-8	CASSLVGQTNTEAFF
-	TRBV27	CASSLNRYDQPQHF
-	TRBV18	CASSPPGQETQYF
-	TRBV6-5	CASSSSRGANSPLHF
-	TRBV7-2	CASSLGWAGAETQYF
once	TRBV10-3	CAITPEGTGELFF
-	TRBV19	CASRGDGSYEQYF
-	TRBV7-2	CASRRTSGGSYNEQFF
-	TRBV5-4	CASSQGQQETQYF
once	TRBV6-6	CASSSELGLIGETQYF
-	TRBV7-2	CASSLKRQNSPLHF
-	TRBV4-3	CASSRWTYNSPLHF
few	TRBV29-1	CSVDPSGYEQYF
-	TRBV5-6	CASSLGRIEGADTQYF
-	TRBV10-3	CAISSGRLTDTQYF
-	TRBV10-3	CATKGLAGGDTQYF
-	TRBV18	CASSPYRPTTSGANVLTF
-	TRBV11-2	CASSLDPVGNSPLHF